Presented here are 14 T cell receptor beta chains from one specimen sequenced in a study of cytomegalovirus exposure and HLA in healthy donors (dated by TCRdb to 2016 to 2017). Library preparation used the immunoSEQ multiplex PCR assay. The multiplex PCR relied on a mix of 60 forward primers for TCR Vbeta segments and 13 reverse primers for TCR Jbeta segments. This immuneACCESS table, as held by TCRdb, lists in-frame sequences with V and J called but not all clones. Of the missing ones, under half trace to an unresolved V gene in checked studies; the others have no known cause. For this sample the table gives about 130,000 clones, of which around 80% were detected only once. About 2% of the sample goes to the ten largest clones. Sequenced material: PBMCs. These receptor sequences come from a man aged 18 to 29 in good health and CMV-seronegative.

Written as DNA, the CDR3 is TGTGCCAGCAGTCCGGCGGGACAGGGACCAGGCGAGCAGTACTTC. Translating gives CASSPAGQGPGEQYF. The rearrangement joins TRBV28 to TRBJ2-7, with 9 bases identical to TRBD1. Losses at the gene ends were 5 bases for V and 6 bases for J; bases not matched to a gene: 11. CDR1 MDHEN and CDR2 SYDVKM come from the germline V gene. The CDR3 is 15 amino acids.

The gene calls are TRBV25-1 and TRBJ2-2; 14 bases align to TRBD2. Losses at the gene ends were 4 bases for V and 7 bases for J; bases not matched to a gene: 5. CDR3 length: 16 residues. From germline, CDR1 is MGHDK and CDR2 SYGVNS. The CDR3 bases are TGTGCCAGCAGTGGGGGACTAGCGGGAGTTGTCGGGGAGCTGTTTTTT. The encoded protein is CASSGGLAGVVGELFF.

This clone was seen a handful of times. The rearrangement uses TRBV28 and TRBJ2-1, with a possible D match to TRBD1 (5 bases). CDR3 length equals 16 residues. V was pared by 2 bases and J by 7 bases, with 18 bases between. Looked up from germline, CDR1 is MDHEN and CDR2 is SYDVKM. CDR3 in DNA: TGTGCCAGCAGTTTAGGTGTGGGCAGAAAGGGGAATGAGCAGTTCTTC. Translated: CASSLGVGRKGNEQFF.

V is TRBV27 and J is TRBJ1-1, with 7 bases fitting TRBD1. The CDR3 extends over 15 amino acids. Trimming cost V 2 bases and J 4 bases; bases outside gene matches: 7. CDR1 and CDR2 (germline): MNHEY, SMNVEV (reference sequence). The CDR3 is CASSLDRVGLTEAFF. CDR3 coding DNA: TGTGCCAGCAGTTTAGACAGGGTCGGGCTCACTGAAGCTTTCTTT.

The gene calls are TRBV7-9 and TRBJ2-3; 8 bases map to TRBD2. Germline-derived CDR1 and CDR2 are SEHNR and FQNEAQ (reference sequence). There are 17 residues in the CDR3. Unmatched junction bases numbered 10, after V lost 1 base and J lost 4 bases. CDR3 region: CASSLVGTGGPADTQYF. Written as DNA, the CDR3 is TGTGCCAGCAGCTTAGTAGGTACGGGAGGGCCAGCAGATACGCAGTATTTT.

This clone was found once. CDR3 amino acids: CAWSVYGNSEQYV. CDR3 in DNA: TGTGCCTGGAGTGTATATGGGAATAGCGAGCAGTACGTC. This chain connects TRBV30 to TRBJ2-7; D is ambiguous. V lost 0 bases and J 6 bases, leaving 12 bases between the germline ends. The CDR3 spans 13 residues. CDR1 and CDR2 (germline): GTSNPN, SVGIG (reference sequence).

This rearrangement joins TRBV11-3 to TRBJ2-1; D is perhaps TRBD1 (10 bases). This CDR3 has 14 residues. Trimming stripped 4 bases from V and 8 bases from J, with 15 bases between. CDR1 SGHNT and CDR2 YENEEA come from the germline V gene. This CDR3 reads CASSSSGTGDEQFF. The DNA of the CDR3 is TGTGCCAGCAGCTCTAGCGGGACAGGGGATGAGCAGTTCTTC.

The chain couples TRBV19 to TRBJ2-4; TRBD2 matches 10 bases. This CDR3 is 16 amino acids long. With V trimmed by 7 bases and J by 0 bases, 6 bases remained unmatched. CDR1 and CDR2 (germline): LNHDA, SQIVND (reference sequence). The CDR3, as DNA: TGTGCCAGTACCTTAGCGGGAGGACGAGCCAAAAACATTCAGTACTTC. Encoded protein: CASTLAGGRAKNIQYF.

The rearrangement uses TRBV6-1 and TRBJ1-2, with D possibly TRBD1 on 6 matching bases. Germline V gene data show CDR1 as MNHNS and CDR2 as SASEGT. V was cut by 8 bases and J by 8 bases, with 18 bases left in between. This CDR3 is built from 13 residues. The DNA of the CDR3 is TGTGCCAGCGGGAGGGGGGGGCGCGGAGGCTACACCTTC. This codes for CASGRGGRGGYTF.

This chain connects TRBV2 to TRBJ1-1, with 7 bases identical to TRBD1. The trim removed 3 bases at V and 5 bases at J, leaving 6 bases unmatched. The CDR3 has 14 amino acids. Per germline, CDR1 SNHLY and CDR2 FYNNEI. In DNA, the CDR3 is TGTGCCAGCAGTGATATAGGGGGCGCGACTGAAGCTTTCTTT. Amino acid sequence: CASSDIGGATEAFF. The full variable domain, with the rest looked up from reference TRBV2 and TRBJ1-1, is EPEVTQTPSHQVTQMGQEVILRCVPISNHLYFYWYRQILGQKVEFLVSFYNNEISEKSEIFDDQFSVERPDGSNFTLKIRSTKLEDSAMYFCASSDIGGATEAFFGQGTRLTVV.

As DNA, the CDR3 is TGTGCCAGCTCACACAGGGATGGCTACACCTTC. It codes for CASSHRDGYTF. The rearrangement links TRBV18 to TRBJ1-2, with D possibly being TRBD1 (6 bases). Trimming shortened V by 4 bases and J by 6 bases, and 6 bases separated the two germline ends. The CDR3 has 11 residues. Germline CDR1 is KGHSH and CDR2 is LQKENI.

The V gene is TRBV9, the J gene TRBJ2-3; 11 bases align to TRBD2. Unmatched junction bases numbered 6, after V lost 5 bases and J lost 1 base. Germline CDR1 reads SGDLS; CDR2 reads YYNGEE. The CDR3 is 16 amino acids. The DNA for the CDR3 is TGTGCCAGCAGTTACGGACTAGCGGGCGGCACAGATACGCAGTATTTT. This encodes CASSYGLAGGTDTQYF.

This clone appeared a single time. The chain links TRBV28 to TRBJ1-1, with D uncertain. The V and J ends lost 1 base and 11 bases respectively, with 14 bases between them. The CDR3 totals 13 residues. Germline V gene data show CDR1 as MDHEN and CDR2 as SYDVKM. The DNA of the CDR3 is TGTGCCAGCAGTTTATACGGAATTGCGGGGGCTTTCTTT. This encodes CASSLYGIAGAFF.

The chain employs TRBV7-3 and TRBJ2-6; 7 positions match TRBD2. The junction had 5 bases not matched to a gene; V was cut back by 3 bases and J by 0 bases. The germline gives CDR1 SGHTA, CDR2 FQGTGA. The length of the CDR3 is 17 residues. CDR3 amino acids: CASSFTGGPSGANVLTF. The CDR3 DNA reads TGTGCCAGCAGCTTCACGGGAGGCCCCTCTGGGGCCAACGTCCTGACTTTC.